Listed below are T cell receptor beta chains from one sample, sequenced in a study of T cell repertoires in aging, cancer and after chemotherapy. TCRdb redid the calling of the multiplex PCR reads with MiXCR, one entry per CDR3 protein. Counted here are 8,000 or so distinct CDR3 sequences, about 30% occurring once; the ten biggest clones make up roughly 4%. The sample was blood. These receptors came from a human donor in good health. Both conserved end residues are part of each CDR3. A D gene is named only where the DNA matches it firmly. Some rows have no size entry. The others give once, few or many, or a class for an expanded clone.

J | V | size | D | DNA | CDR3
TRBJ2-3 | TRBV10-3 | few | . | TGTGCCAGCAAAGGACGGGCAGGCTCTAGCACAGATACGCAGTATTTT | CASKGRAGSSTDTQYF
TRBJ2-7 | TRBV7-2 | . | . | TGTGCCAGCAGCTCGGCCCACTACGAGCAGTACTTC | CASSSAHYEQYF
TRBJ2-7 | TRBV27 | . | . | TGTGCCAGCAGTTTCGGTGACAGTTCCTACGAGCAGTACTTC | CASSFGDSSYEQYF
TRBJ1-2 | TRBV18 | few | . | TGTGCCAGCTCACCACCGGGAGAAAATAGCTACACCTTC | CASSPPGENSYTF
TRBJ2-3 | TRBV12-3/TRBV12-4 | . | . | TGTGCCAGCAGTCATCAGCTCGTGGCTAGTTCCCCCTCCCGGGATACGCAGTATTTT | CASSHQLVASSPSRDTQYF
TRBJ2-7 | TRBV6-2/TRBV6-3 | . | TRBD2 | TGTGCCAGCAGTACCCCGGGACTAGCCCACGAGCAGTACTTC | CASSTPGLAHEQYF
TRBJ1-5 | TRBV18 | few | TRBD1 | TGTGCCAGCTCAGGGGGACAGGGCGACTATAGCAATCAGCCCCAGCATTTT | CASSGGQGDYSNQPQHF
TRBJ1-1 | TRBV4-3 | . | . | TGCGCCAGCAGCCAAGACTCAGCCGGGAGTCCCACTGAAGCTTTCTTT | CASSQDSAGSPTEAFF
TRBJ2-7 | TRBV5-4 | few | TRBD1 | TGTGCCAGCAGCCCCGGGACAGGGGTCCACGAGCAGTACTTC | CASSPGTGVHEQYF
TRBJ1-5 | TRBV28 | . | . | TGTGCCAGCACTAAAGGTCGGGTTGAGGTCCGTCAGCCCCAGCATTTT | CASTKGRVEVRQPQHF
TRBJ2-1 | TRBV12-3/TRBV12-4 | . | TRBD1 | TGTGCCAGCAGAACGTACGGGACAGTTGATGAGCAGTTCTTC | CASRTYGTVDEQFF
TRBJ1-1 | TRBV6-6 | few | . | TGTGCCAGCAGTCCCACCGGGGGGGACACTGAAGCTTTCTTT | CASSPTGGDTEAFF
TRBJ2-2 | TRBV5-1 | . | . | TGCGCCAGCAGCCTAGGGGGAACCGGGGAGCTGTTTTTT | CASSLGGTGELFF
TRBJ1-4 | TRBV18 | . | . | TGTGCCAGCTCACCAGGACTCGAGGCTAATGAAAAACTGTTTTTT | CASSPGLEANEKLFF
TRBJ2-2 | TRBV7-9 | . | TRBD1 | TGTGCCAGCAGCTGGAGGACAGGGGAAACCGGGGAGCTGTTTTTT | CASSWRTGETGELFF
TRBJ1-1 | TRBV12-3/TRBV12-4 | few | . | TGTGCCAGCGGCCATGAAGCTTTCTTT | CASGHEAFF
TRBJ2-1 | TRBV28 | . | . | TGTGCCAGCAGTTTATGGGGGGAGCAGTTCTTC | CASSLWGEQFF
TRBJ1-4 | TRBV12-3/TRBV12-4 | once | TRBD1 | TGTGCCAGCAGTTCTTCTTCACAGGGGGCAGGTGAAAAACTGTTTTTT | CASSSSSQGAGEKLFF
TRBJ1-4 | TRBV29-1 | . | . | TGCAGCTACAACACTAAGGGTGAAAAACTGTTTTTT | CSYNTKGEKLFF
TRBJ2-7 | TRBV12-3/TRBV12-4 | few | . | TGTGCCAGCAGTCGGACGGATACCTACGAGCAGTACTTC | CASSRTDTYEQYF
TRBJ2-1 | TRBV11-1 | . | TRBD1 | TGTGCCAGCAGTGGCGAACAGGGGGTGGGTAATGAGCAGTTCTTC | CASSGEQGVGNEQFF
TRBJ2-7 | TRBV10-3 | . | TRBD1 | TGTGCCATCAGTGAGGGGGACAGGGGGCCAGAGCAGTACTTC | CAISEGDRGPEQYF